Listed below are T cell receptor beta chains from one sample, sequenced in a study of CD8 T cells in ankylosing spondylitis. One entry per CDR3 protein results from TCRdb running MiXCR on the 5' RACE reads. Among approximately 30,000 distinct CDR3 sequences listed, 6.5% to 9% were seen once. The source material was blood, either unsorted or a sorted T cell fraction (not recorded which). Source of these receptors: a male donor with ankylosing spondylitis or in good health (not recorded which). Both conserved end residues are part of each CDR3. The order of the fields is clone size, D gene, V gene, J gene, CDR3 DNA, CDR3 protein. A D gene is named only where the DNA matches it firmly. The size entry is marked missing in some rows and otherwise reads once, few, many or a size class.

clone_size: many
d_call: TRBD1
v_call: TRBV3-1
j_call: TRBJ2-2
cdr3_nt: TGTGCCAGCAGCCAAGCCGGGACAGGGGACATTGGCGGGGAGCTGTTTTTT
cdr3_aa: CASSQAGTGDIGGELFF

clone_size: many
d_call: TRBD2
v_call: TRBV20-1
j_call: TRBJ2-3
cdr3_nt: TGCTGTGCTAGAGATTGGCGGGAGAAGGGTGTCGCAGATACGCAGTATTTT
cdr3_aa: CCARDWREKGVADTQYF

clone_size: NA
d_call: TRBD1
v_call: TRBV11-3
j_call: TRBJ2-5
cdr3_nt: TGTGCCAGCAGCTTAGGAGGGGGCGAAGAGACCCAGTACTTC
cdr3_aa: CASSLGGGEETQYF

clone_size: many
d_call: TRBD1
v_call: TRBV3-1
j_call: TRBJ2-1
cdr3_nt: TGTGCCAGCAGCCAAGGACAGGGGCGCGATGAGCAGTTCTTC
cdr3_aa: CASSQGQGRDEQFF

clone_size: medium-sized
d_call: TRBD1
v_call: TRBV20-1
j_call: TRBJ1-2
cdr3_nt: TGCAGTGCCACGACAGGGGACGGCTACACCTTC
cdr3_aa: CSATTGDGYTF

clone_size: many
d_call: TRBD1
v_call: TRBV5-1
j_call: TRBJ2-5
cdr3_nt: TGCGCCAGCAGCTGGGGGACAGCTCAAGAGACCCAGTACTTC
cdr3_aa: CASSWGTAQETQYF

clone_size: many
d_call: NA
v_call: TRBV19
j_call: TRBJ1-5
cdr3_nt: TGTGCCAGTAGTATCGGCGCCCCTAATCAGCCCCAGCATTTT
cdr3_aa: CASSIGAPNQPQHF

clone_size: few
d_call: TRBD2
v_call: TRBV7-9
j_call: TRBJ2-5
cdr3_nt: TGTGCCAGCAGCTTAGATGGGCTAGCGGGAGTAGAGACCCAGTACTTC
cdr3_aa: CASSLDGLAGVETQYF

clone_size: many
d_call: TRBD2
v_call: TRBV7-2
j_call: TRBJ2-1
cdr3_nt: TGTGCCAGCAGAGCGGGAGAGCGGGAGCAGTTCTTC
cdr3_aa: CASRAGEREQFF

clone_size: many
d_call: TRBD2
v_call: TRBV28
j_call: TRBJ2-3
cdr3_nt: TGTGCCAGCAGTACAGCGGGAGATAGGGCAGATACGCAGTATTTT
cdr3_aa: CASSTAGDRADTQYF

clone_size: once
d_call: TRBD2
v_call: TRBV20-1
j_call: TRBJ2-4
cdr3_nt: TGCAGTGCATTGGGACTAGCGGGCCTCAAAAACATTCAGTACTTC
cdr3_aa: CSALGLAGLKNIQYF

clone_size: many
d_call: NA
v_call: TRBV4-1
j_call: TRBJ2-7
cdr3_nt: TGCGCCAGCAGCCAGGGCCCGGGCTACGAGCAGTACTTC
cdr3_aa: CASSQGPGYEQYF

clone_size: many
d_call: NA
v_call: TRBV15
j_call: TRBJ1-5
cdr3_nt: TGTGCCACCAGCAGAGGTTTGGAGGGGAATCAGCCCCAGCATTTT
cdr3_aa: CATSRGLEGNQPQHF

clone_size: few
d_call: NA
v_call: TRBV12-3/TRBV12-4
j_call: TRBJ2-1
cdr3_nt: TGTGCCAGCAGTTTTGGGACAACCTACAATGAGCAGTTCTTC
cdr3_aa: CASSFGTTYNEQFF

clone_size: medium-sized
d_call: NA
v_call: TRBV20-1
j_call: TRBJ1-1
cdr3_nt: TGCAGTGCTATTCGAGATCCAAACACTGAAGCTTTCTTT
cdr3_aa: CSAIRDPNTEAFF

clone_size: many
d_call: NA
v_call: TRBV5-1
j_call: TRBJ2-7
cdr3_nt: TGCGCCAGCAGCCGAGCCTACGAGCAGTACTTC
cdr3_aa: CASSRAYEQYF

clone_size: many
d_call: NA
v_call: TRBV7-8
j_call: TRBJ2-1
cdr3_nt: TGTGCCAGCAGCTTAGCGCCAGGGTATGAGCAGTTCTTC
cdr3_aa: CASSLAPGYEQFF

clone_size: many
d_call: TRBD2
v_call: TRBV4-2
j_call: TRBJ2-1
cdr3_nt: TGTGCCAGCAGCAGGACTAGCGGGATTTACAATGAGCAGTTCTTC
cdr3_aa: CASSRTSGIYNEQFF